The present T cell receptor (beta chain) was sequenced within a study of control samples from healthy donors and cancer patients. Assay: immunoSEQ multiplex PCR; the TCRdb copy retains only in-frame clones and omits some. The sample records 85,000 to 100,000 clones, more than 75% being singletons. The V gene lost 0 bases and the J gene lost 7 bases, with 8 bases spanning the gap. The germline gives CDR1 SGDLS, CDR2 YYNGEE. This CDR3 has 14 amino acids. What was sequenced was blood. V and J are TRBV9 and TRBJ1-6; D call uncertain. The source is a man in his sixties in good health. The CDR3 DNA sequence: TGTGCCAGCAGCGTAGGCAGTTTAAATTCACCCCTCCACTTT. Amino acids: CASSVGSLNSPLHF.